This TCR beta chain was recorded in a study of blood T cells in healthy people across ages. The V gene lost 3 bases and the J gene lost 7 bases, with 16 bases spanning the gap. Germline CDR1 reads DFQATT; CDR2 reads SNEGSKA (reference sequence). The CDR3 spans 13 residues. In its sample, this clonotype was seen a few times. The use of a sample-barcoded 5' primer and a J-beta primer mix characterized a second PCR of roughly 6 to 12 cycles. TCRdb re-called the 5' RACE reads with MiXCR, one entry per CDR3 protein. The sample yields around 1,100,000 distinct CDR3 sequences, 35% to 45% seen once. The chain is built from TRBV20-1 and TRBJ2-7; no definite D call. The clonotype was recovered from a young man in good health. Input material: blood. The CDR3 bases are TGCAGTGCTAGTCCCACTTCCTACAATGAGCAGTACTTC. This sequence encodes CSASPTSYNEQYF.